The sequence of this TCR beta chain was determined in a study of cytomegalovirus exposure and HLA in healthy donors. This clone was observed once. The CDR3 has 15 residues. The V and J ends lost 5 bases and 4 bases, in that order; junction bases with no gene match: 7. Germline lookup yields CDR1 SGHNT and CDR2 YYREEE (reference sequence). Sequenced by immunoSEQ multiplex PCR; TCRdb stores in-frame clones only, minus some. The repertoire includes some 140,000 clones, just under 85% of them detected once, and roughly 1.4% sits in the top ten. The J gene is TRBJ1-1, the V gene TRBV5-4; 11 bases align to TRBD1. The receptor's source is a woman aged 30 to 39 in good health and CMV-seronegative. The sequenced sample consisted of PBMCs. The CDR3 loop is CASRWDRGYSTEAFF. The CDR3 DNA is TGTGCCAGCAGATGGGACAGGGGGTATAGCACTGAAGCTTTCTTT. The full variable domain, with the rest looked up from reference TRBV5-4 and TRBJ1-1, is ETGVTQSPTHLIKTRGQQVTLRCSSQSGHNTVSWYQQALGQGPQFIFQYYREEENGRGNFPPRFSGLQFPNYSSELNVNALELDDSALYLCASRWDRGYSTEAFFGQGTRLTVV.